Sequencing of this TCR beta chain was carried out in a study of read filtering for tumor transcriptome and immune sequencing (TCRdb year 2020). With regard to the full study: The cohort was composed of 16 to 20 male and more than twelve female patients, with a mean age of 65.9 years and an age range of roughly 47 to 90. The study compared TCR repertoires from targeted immune repertoire sequencing and bulk whole-transcriptome sequencing run on the same bone marrow samples. One of the main goals was to work out a read-filtering strategy for immune repertoire data, in particular whether clonotypes backed by only a single read should be removed. TCR-region mapped reads per sample ranged from about 4.05 to 10.27 million with IR-seq versus only about 85 to 1,300 with RNA-seq. After DNase treatment, whole-transcriptome libraries were prepared with the TruSeq RNA Access Library Prep Kit. By revised international staging, roughly eight patients were R-ISS I, 16 were R-ISS II and 7 were R-ISS III.

The germline ends are 22 bases apart after V is trimmed by 5 bases and J by 6 bases. Taken from cysteine to phenylalanine, the CDR3 has 17 residues. Only the CDR3 DNA is retained, 51 bases long and in frame from the first base. CDR1 and CDR2 are read off the germline V gene as SGHTA and FQGTGA. Each patient had bone marrow sampled at the time of active disease. Ficoll-Hypaque density gradient centrifugation was used to isolate the bone marrow mononuclear cells. To remove myeloma plasma cells, the cells were labeled with CD138 magnetic microbeads on a MACS separator, and CD138-negative cells were then collected by negative selection. The purity of the isolated cells was checked by flow cytometry with CD138 antibodies on an Attune NxT. TRIzol reagent was used to extract total RNA, and a NanoDrop spectrophotometer was used to quantify the extracted RNA. For each patient, the CD138-negative bone marrow sample underwent paired RNA-seq and IR-seq.

The paper as a whole reports these results and caveats: Single-read clonotypes made up about 81.9% of clonotypes but approximately 3.5% of total reads in IR-seq, and just under 75% of clonotypes and 44.6% of reads in RNA-seq. The sorted CD138-negative fraction was not purified T cells but a mixed bone marrow immune population. Compared with RNA-seq, IR-seq captured clonotypes at much higher depth and more reliably, and a smaller IR-seq throughput was enough to identify most shared clonotypes. The correlation between IR-seq and RNA-seq shared clonotype proportions was increased by removal of single-read clonotypes.

Starting from 350 to 450 ng RNA, TCR libraries were constructed with the Immunoverse kit using molecular barcoded adaptors that cover the alpha/delta and beta/gamma chains. TCR library preparation used the same RNA that went into transcriptome sequencing. An Illumina HiSeq 4000 with 2 x 150 cycles was used to sequence the TCR libraries. The source study handled its data this way. MiXCR aligned TCR reads to human V, D, J and C references and assembled the aligned reads into CDR3 clonotypes, with quality filtering and error correction included. The tcR package in R was used to analyze clonotype counts and gene usage diversity. Raw mapping reads were checked after the RNA-seq reads had been mapped by STAR aligner version 2.5.3a onto the human GRCh37 genome. To test the effect of sequencing depth on detected clonotypes, IR-seq fastq files were randomly downsampled using Seqtk 1.3. TCRdb redid the processing of the public reads, applying fastp at Q25 and MiXCR, and retained in-frame beta chains. Each CDR3 protein appears once, grouped with its most common genes and DNA. Here the V and J calls rest on TCRdb's processing, not on the authors' analysis. The sample table records 11,000 to 15,000 distinct CDR3 sequences; around 21% of these occur just once. The leading ten clones occupy around 81% of the sample.

In regard to this clonotype: Its cognate antigen has yet to be identified. Just one base apart from a much larger clone, this may be a read error.

This receptor was identified in a donor at least 40 years old with multiple myeloma. Material for sequencing was a population of CD138-negative cells sorted from bone marrow. This specimen's cell subset or site label, interpreted: bone marrow mononuclear cells depleted of CD138+ plasma/myeloma cells by negative magnetic selection. The sequence joins TRBV7-3 to TRBJ2-2; the D region may be TRBD1 or TRBD2, each matching 6 bases equally. In nucleotide form, the sequence is TGTGCCAGCAGCGCAAGGGTTTCGGGGGCAATGGCCGGGGAGCTGTTTTTT. This encodes CASSARVSGAMAGELFF. With the portions outside the CDR3 filled from the reference TRBV7-3 and TRBJ2-2 genes, the complete variable region becomes GAGVSQTPSNKVTEKGKYVELRCDPISGHTALYWYRQSLGQGPEFLIYFQGTGAADDSGLPNDRFFAVRPEGSVSTLKIQRTERGDSAVYLCASSARVSGAMAGELFFGEGSRLTVL.